What follows describes a single T cell receptor beta chain. The protocol was immunoSEQ multiplex PCR, while the TCRdb copy is restricted to in-frame clones and leaves out a portion. The sample yields about 110,000 clones, around 87% seen once. The data were obtained in a study of cytomegalovirus exposure and HLA in healthy donors. The trim removed 7 bases at V and 11 bases at J, leaving 10 bases unmatched. This CDR3 is built from 13 residues. In germline, CDR1 is MDHEN, CDR2 SYDVKM. This chain connects TRBV28 to TRBJ1-1; TRBD1 agrees at 10 bases. Material: PBMCs. The TCR was taken from a woman in her late teens or twenties in good health and CMV-seropositive. CDR3 sequence: CASIDRGRFTAFF. The CDR3 DNA is TGTGCCAGCATTGACAGGGGGCGCTTCACGGCTTTCTTT.